This T cell receptor beta chain is drawn from a study of cytomegalovirus exposure and HLA in healthy donors. The table came from immunoSEQ multiplex PCR; TCRdb's copy has only in-frame clones and leaves some out. The sample holds roughly 140,000 clones; about nine tenths are singletons and the top ten take 0.55% to 0.8%. V shed 2 bases and J shed 10 bases, with 6 bases lying between them. Germline V gene sequence: CDR1 SGHVS, CDR2 FQNEAQ. This CDR3 is 12 amino acids long. The sequencing input was PBMCs. The TCR originated in a man aged 18 to 30 in good health and CMV-seronegative. The chain links TRBV7-8 to TRBJ1-6; D is possibly TRBD1 (5 bases). The CDR3 loop is CASSLQGSPLHF. Written as DNA, the CDR3 is TGTGCCAGCAGCTTACAGGGATCACCCCTCCACTTT.